This record concerns one T cell receptor beta chain sequence. This entry comes from a study of blood T cell repertoires in COVID-19. The repertoire was sequenced with immunoSEQ multiplex PCR; TCRdb's copy has only in-frame clones and lacks some. The profile covers 180,000 or so clones, with over 75% appearing a single time and over 0.95% taken by the ten largest. Germline V gives CDR1 MNHEY, CDR2 SVGAGI. Trimming removed 5 bases from V and 4 bases from J, with 11 bases in between. This CDR3 comprises 13 residues. Participants had their cohort set by participant-reported clinical history. The sequence derives from a human donor with acute COVID-19. The donor label of this sample is uncertain. The sequencing input was PBMCs or T cells enriched from blood (not recorded which). The chain combines TRBV6-5 with TRBJ1-2; D uncertain. This CDR3 reads CASSPFAGYGYTF. For the CDR3, the DNA is TGTGCCAGCAGTCCCTTTGCGGGCTATGGCTACACCTTC.